This TCR beta chain was observed in a study of blood T cell repertoires in COVID-19. About the research overall: Spain, Italy and the United States supplied samples that represented acute and convalescent COVID-19.

This clone has a single count. Germline-derived CDR1 and CDR2 are SGHNT and YENEEA. Trimming at V came to 3 bases and at J to 5 bases, leaving 4 bases not matched to a gene. This CDR3 is 15 amino acids long. In the original analysis: Reference gene primer amplification in the assay estimated nucleated cell counts. The protocol was immunoSEQ multiplex PCR, while the TCRdb copy is restricted to in-frame clones and leaves out a portion. V and J calls and clone size are copied from that table; D and trimming were computed from the DNA. Of about 76,000 clones in the sample, about 85% were seen once. Sequences were obtained from peripheral blood. The chain recombines TRBV11-3 with TRBJ2-5; 12 bases line up with TRBD2. This TCR came from a man aged 55 to 70 with COVID-19, enrolled during active disease. In DNA, the CDR3 is TGTGCCAGCAGCTTCACTGGGACTAGCGGGGAGACCCAGTACTTC. Translation: CASSFTGTSGETQYF.